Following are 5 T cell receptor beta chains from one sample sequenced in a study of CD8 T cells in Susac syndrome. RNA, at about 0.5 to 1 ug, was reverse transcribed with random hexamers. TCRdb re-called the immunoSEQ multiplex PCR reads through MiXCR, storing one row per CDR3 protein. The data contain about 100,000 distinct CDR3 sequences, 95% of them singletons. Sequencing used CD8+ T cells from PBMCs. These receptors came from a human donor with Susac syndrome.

As DNA, the CDR3 is TGCAGTGCCGAGAGTGCTAGCGGGGTCGATGAGCAGTTCTTC. Amino acid sequence: CSAESASGVDEQFF. V usage is TRBV20-1 and J usage is TRBJ2-1; 9 positions agree with TRBD2. This CDR3 is built from 14 residues. Germline trimming cut 6 bases from V and 8 bases from J; bases unmatched to any gene: 11. Germline V lookup: CDR1 DFQATT, CDR2 SNEGSKA (reference sequence).

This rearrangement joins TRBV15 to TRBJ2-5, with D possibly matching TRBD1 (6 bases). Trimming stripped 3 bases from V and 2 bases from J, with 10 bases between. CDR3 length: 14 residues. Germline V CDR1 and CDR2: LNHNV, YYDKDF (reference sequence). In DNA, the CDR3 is TGTGCCACCAGCAGGAGGACAGAGCAAGAGACCCAGTACTTC. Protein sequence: CATSRRTEQETQYF.

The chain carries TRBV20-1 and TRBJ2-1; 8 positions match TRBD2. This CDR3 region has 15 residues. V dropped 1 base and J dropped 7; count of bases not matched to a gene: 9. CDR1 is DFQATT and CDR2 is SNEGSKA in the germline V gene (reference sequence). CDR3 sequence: CSARAGTRGYNEQFF. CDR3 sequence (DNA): TGCAGTGCTAGAGCCGGGACTAGAGGGTATAATGAGCAGTTCTTC.

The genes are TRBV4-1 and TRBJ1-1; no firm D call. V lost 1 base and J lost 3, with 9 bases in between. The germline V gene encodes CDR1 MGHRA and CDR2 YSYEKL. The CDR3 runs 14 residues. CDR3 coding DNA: TGCGCCAGCAGCCAAGCGCACGCTTACACTGAAGCTTTCTTT. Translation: CASSQAHAYTEAFF.

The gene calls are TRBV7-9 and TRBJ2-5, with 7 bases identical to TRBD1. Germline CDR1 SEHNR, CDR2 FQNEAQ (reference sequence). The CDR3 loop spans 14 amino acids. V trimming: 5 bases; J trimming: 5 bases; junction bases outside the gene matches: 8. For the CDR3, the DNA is TGTGCCAGCAGCCCCCCGACAGGGTGGGAGACCCAGTACTTC. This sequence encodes CASSPPTGWETQYF.